This T cell receptor beta chain was recovered during a study of Ad26.COV2.S vaccination and SARS-CoV-2 variants (dated by TCRdb to the early 2020s). In terms of the full investigation: Donors in the vaccine arm were drawn from COV1001, a phase I-IIa trial of Ad26.COV2.S in healthy adults that was multicentre, randomized, double-blind and placebo-controlled. TCRbeta repertoire sequencing served as the tool for gauging how specific and how broad the SARS-CoV-2-reactive T cell receptors were following Ad26.COV2.S vaccination. Investigators did not know the trial group allocation while performing experiments and assessing outcomes. The TCR-sequenced set comprised approximately 32 samples: some 19 Ad26.COV2.S vaccine recipients, 5 placebo recipients and 8 SARS-CoV-2 convalescent individuals. Trial participants were randomized into five groups of five: low-dose or high-dose Ad26.COV2.S given once or twice, or placebo on both occasions. Dosing of Ad26.COV2.S was intramuscular, at either 5x10^10 or 1x10^11 viral particles, delivered as one shot or as two shots spaced 56 days apart. What the work shows at the level of the full study, not this receptor alone: After vaccination, substantial breadth of spike-specific CD8+ and CD4+ T cell responses was reported. The study was not powered for comparison of responses between vaccine doses or regimens. It was noted by the authors that total T cell responses may have been underestimated by the TCR breadth and depth analyses. Higher spike-specific TCR breadth was observed in Ad26.COV2.S recipients than in placebo recipients (P = 0.0014). Vaccine and placebo recipients had similar non-spike TCR breadth, a finding consistent with the vaccine containing only spike.

This sample's treatment or condition label indicates: around 19 received Ad26.COV2.S at low or high dose, single or two shots; several received placebo; per-sample allocation not given. For vaccine and placebo recipients, the sequenced repertoires came from samples collected on day 63 after the first injection. Between 29 July and 7 August 2020, Cohort 1b enrolled some 25 adults aged 18-55 years at one site in Boston, USA. Ad26.COV2.S was a replication-incompetent adenovirus type 26 vector expressing a prefusion-stabilized SARS-CoV-2 spike protein from the original Wuhan strain. The germline V gene specifies SGDLS as CDR1 and YYNGEE as CDR2. The V end gives up 0 bases and the J end 1 base, leaving 8 bases in the junction not matched to a gene. Its CDR3 holds 18 amino acids, cysteine through phenylalanine. Only the CDR3 part of the read is kept: 54 bases, read in frame from the first base. About this clone itself: No cognate antigen has been identified for it. Qualities for individual bases were not recorded, and no much larger clone is one base off. Additional DNA sequences in this sample encode the identical CDR3.

TCRbeta CDR3 regions were sequenced with the immunoSEQ Assay. After extraction, genomic DNA underwent amplification by bias-controlled multiplex PCR, followed by high-throughput sequencing. The original pipeline was this. To quantify the absolute abundance of every unique TCRbeta CDR3 region, sequences were collapsed and filtered. Usable DNA was measured by amplifying reference genes present in all nucleated cells, and TCRbeta template counts were normalized to that usable DNA to estimate T cell fraction. Repertoire TCRs were annotated as SARS-CoV-2-specific when V gene, CDR3 amino acid sequence and J gene were exactly matched to a known reactive TCR set. The reference SARS-CoV-2 TCR set came from MIRA and was filtered for enrichment in COVID-19-positive ImmuneCODE repertoires, removing public or cross-reactive TCRs. Based on the MIRA antigens, annotated TCRs were further analysed at the level of specific ORF or position within ORF. Breadth was defined as annotated unique rearrangements over total unique productive rearrangements; depth was the summed frequency of those rearrangements. TCR breadth was compared between groups using two-sided Wilcoxon rank-sum tests. The clones in this table, taken by TCRdb from immuneACCESS, are in-frame only. Not every clone is retained; where verified, under half of the shortfall comes from an unresolved V gene, and the cause of the rest is unknown. D and trimming were read from the DNA, whereas the V and J calls and clone size are those reported in that table. In all, the sample holds a few hundred thousand clones, and roughly 91% of those were seen once. About 4.5% of the sample rests with the top ten.

This receptor was obtained from a person between 18 and 60 years old who received the Ad26.COV2.S COVID-19 vaccine or a placebo. The sample here was peripheral blood, taken in a trial of Ad26.COV2.S vaccine versus placebo. This receptor chain uses TRBV9 and TRBJ2-2; 8 of the junction bases match TRBD2. The CDR3 protein is CASSVATGLAGNTGELFF. The nucleotide sequence is TGTGCCAGCAGCGTAGCTACCGGCCTAGCGGGGAACACCGGGGAGCTGTTTTTT.